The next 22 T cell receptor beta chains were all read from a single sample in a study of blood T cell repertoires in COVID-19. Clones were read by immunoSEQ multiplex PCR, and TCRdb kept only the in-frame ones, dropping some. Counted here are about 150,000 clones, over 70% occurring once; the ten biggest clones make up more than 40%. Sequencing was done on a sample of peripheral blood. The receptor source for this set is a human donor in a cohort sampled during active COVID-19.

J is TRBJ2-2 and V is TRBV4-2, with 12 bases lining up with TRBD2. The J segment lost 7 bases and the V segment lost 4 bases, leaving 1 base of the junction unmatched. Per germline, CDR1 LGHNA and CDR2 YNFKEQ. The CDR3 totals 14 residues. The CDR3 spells CASSRTSGNGELFF. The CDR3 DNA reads TGTGCCAGCAGCCGGACTAGCGGGAACGGGGAGCTGTTTTTT.

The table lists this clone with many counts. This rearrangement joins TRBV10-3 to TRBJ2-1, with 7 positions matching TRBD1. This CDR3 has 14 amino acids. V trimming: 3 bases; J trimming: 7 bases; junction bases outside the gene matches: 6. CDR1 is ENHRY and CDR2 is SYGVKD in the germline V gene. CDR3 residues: CAISEQTGINEQFF. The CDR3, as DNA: TGTGCCATCAGTGAACAGACAGGGATTAATGAGCAGTTCTTC.

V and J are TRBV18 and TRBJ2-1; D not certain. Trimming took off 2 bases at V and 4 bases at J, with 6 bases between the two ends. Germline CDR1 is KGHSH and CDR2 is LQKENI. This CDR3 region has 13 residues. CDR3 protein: CASSPTGYNEQFF. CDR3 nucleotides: TGTGCCAGCTCACCAACCGGTTACAATGAGCAGTTCTTC.

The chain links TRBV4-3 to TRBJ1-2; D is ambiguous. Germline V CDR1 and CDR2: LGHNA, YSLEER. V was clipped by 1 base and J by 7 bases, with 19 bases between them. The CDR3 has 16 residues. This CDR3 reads CASSQAPLLESAGYTF. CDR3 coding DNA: TGCGCCAGCAGCCAAGCACCTCTTCTCGAGAGCGCTGGCTACACCTTC.

CDR3 region: CASSRTGGSYEQYF. In DNA form, the CDR3 reads TGTGCCAGCAGTCGAACAGGGGGAAGCTACGAGCAGTACTTC. V is TRBV6-5 and J is TRBJ2-7; 8 nucleotides match TRBD1. CDR1 and CDR2 from the germline V gene are MNHEY and SVGAGI. This CDR3 has 14 residues. V gave up 5 bases and J gave up 3 bases; unmatched junction bases: 6.

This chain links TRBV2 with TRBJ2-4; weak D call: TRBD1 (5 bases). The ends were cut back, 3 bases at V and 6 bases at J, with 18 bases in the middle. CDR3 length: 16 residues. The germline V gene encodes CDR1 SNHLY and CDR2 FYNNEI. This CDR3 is CASSDQRTQRGNIQYF. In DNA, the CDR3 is TGTGCCAGCAGTGACCAGCGCACCCAAAGGGGAAACATTCAGTACTTC.

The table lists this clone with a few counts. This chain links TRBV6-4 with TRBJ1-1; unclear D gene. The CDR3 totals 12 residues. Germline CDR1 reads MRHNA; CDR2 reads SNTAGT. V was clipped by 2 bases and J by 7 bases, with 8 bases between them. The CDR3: CASSDQTGEAFF. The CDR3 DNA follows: TGTGCCAGCAGTGACCAGACGGGTGAAGCTTTCTTT.

The CDR3 DNA follows: TGTGCCAGCAGCTCGTGGACAGGGGCGAAGAACACTGAAGCTTTCTTT. Its translation: CASSSWTGAKNTEAFF. This chain uses TRBV11-3 with TRBJ1-1, with 9 bases matching TRBD1. The trim removed 4 bases at V and 1 base at J, leaving 7 bases unmatched. Germline loops: CDR1 SGHNT, CDR2 YENEEA. This CDR3 comprises 16 residues.

CDR3 sequence reads: CASSEQREWLYNEQFF. The DNA of the CDR3 is TGTGCCAGCAGTGAACAGCGGGAGTGGCTCTACAATGAGCAGTTCTTC. The J gene is TRBJ2-1, the V gene TRBV6-1; 8 positions match TRBD2. The CDR3 has 16 amino acids. V shed 2 bases and J 3 bases; nucleotides not matched to a gene: 6. CDR1 MNHNS and CDR2 SASEGT come from the germline V gene.

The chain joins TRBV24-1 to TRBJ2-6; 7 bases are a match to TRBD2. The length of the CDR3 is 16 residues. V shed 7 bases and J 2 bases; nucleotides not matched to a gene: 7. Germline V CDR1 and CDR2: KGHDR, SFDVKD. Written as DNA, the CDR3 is TGTGCCACCAGAGCCCCCCGGGGGGCTGGGGCCAACGTCCTGACTTTC. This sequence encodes CATRAPRGAGANVLTF.

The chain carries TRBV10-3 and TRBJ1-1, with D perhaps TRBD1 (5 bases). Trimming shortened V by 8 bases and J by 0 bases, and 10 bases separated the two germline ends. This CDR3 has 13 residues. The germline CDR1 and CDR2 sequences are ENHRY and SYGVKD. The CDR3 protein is CAIRGGLNTEAFF. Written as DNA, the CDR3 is TGTGCCATCCGGGGGGGGTTGAACACTGAAGCTTTCTTT.

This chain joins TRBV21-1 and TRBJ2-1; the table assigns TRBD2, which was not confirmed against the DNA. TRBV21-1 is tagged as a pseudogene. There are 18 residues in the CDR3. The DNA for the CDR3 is TGTGCCAGCAGTAAAAGGGGACTAGCGGGGAGCTCCTACAATGAGCAGTTCTTC. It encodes CASSKRGLAGSSYNEQFF.

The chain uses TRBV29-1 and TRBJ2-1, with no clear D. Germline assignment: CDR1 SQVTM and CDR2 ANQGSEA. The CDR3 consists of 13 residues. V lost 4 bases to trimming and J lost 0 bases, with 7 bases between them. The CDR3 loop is CSVAVSSYNEQFF. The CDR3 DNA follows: TGCAGCGTTGCGGTGAGCTCCTACAATGAGCAGTTCTTC.

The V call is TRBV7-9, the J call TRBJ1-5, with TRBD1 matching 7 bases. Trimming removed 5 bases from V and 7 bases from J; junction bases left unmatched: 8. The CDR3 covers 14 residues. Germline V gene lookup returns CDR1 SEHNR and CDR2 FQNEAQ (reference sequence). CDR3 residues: CASSTNRGGQPQHF. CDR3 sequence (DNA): TGTGCCAGCAGCACAAACAGGGGTGGCCAGCCCCAGCATTTT.

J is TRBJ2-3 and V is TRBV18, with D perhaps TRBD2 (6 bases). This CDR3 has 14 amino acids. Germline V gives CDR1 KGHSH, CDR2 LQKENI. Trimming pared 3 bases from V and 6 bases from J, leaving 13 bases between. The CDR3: CASSPLSRGDTQYF. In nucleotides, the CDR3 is TGTGCCAGCTCACCGCTCAGCCGGGGGGATACGCAGTATTTT.

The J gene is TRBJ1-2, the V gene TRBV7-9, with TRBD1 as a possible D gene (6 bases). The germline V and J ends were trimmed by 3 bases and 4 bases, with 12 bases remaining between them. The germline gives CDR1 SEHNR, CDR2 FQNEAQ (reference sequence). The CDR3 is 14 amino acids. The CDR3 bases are TGTGCCAGCAGCTTCGGACAGCACATCTATGGCTACACCTTC. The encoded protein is CASSFGQHIYGYTF.

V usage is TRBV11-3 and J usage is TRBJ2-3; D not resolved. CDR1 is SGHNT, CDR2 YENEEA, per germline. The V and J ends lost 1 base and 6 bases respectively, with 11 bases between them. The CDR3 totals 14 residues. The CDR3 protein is CASSLAPHRDTQYF. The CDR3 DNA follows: TGTGCCAGCAGCTTAGCCCCTCATCGGGATACGCAGTATTTT. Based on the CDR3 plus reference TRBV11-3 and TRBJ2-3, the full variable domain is EAGVVQSPRYKIIEKKQPVAFWCNPISGHNTLYWYLQNLGQGPELLIRYENEEAVDDSQLPKDRFSAERLKGVDSTLKIQPAELGDSAVYLCASSLAPHRDTQYFGPGTRLTVL.

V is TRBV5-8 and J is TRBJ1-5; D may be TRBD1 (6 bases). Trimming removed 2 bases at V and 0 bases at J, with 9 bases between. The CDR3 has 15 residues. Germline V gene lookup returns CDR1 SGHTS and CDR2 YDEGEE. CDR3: CASSFRGNSNQPQHF. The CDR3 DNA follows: TGTGCCAGCAGCTTCAGGGGCAATAGCAATCAGCCCCAGCATTTT.

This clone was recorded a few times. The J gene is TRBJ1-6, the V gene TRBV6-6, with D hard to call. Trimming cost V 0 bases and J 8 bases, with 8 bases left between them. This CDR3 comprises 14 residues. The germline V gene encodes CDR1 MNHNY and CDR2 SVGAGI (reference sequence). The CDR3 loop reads CASSYSYSDSPLHF. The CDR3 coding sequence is TGTGCCAGCAGTTACTCGTATTCCGATTCACCCCTCCACTTT.

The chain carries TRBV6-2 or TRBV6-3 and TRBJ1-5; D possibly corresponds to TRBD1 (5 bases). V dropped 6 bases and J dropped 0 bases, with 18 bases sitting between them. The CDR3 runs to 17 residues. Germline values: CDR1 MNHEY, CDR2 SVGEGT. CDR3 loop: CASSRIPRTSSNQPQHF. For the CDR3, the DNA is TGTGCCAGCAGCCGAATCCCTAGGACAAGTAGCAATCAGCCCCAGCATTTT.

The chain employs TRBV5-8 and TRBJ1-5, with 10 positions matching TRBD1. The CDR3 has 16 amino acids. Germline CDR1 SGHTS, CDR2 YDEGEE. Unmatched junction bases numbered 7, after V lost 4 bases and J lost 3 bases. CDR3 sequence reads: CASSPTGQGPNQPQHF. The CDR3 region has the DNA TGTGCCAGCAGCCCGACGGGACAGGGGCCCAATCAGCCCCAGCATTTT.

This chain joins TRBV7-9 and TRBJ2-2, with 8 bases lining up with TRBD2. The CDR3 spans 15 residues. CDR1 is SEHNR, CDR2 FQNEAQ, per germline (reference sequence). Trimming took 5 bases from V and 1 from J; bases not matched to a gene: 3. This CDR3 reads CASSPGTRNTGELFF. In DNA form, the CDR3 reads TGTGCCAGCAGCCCCGGGACTAGGAACACCGGGGAGCTGTTTTTT. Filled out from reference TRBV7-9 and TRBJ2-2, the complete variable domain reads DTGVSQNPRHKITKRGQNVTFRCDPISEHNRLYWYRQTLGQGPEFLTYFQNEAQLEKSRLLSDRFSAERPKGSFSTLEIQRTEQGDSAMYLCASSPGTRNTGELFFGEGSRLTVL.